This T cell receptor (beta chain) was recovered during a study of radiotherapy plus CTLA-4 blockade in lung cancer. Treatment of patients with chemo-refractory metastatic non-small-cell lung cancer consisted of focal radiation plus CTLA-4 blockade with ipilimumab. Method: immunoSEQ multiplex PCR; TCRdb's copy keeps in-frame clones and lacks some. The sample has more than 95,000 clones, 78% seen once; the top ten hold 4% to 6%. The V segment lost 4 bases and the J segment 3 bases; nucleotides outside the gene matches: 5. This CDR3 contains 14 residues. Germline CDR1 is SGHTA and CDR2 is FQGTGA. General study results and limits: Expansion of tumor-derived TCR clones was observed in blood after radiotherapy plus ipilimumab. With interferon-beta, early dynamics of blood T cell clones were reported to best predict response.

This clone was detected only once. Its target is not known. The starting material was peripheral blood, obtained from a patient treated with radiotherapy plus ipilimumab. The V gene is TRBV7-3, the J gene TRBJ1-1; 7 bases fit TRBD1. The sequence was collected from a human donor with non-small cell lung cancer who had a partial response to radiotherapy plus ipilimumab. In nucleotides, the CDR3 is TGTGCCAGCAGCTCGACAGGGAGAGACACTGAAGCTTTCTTT. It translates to CASSSTGRDTEAFF.